This TCR beta chain was profiled in a study of OX40 agonist ivuxolimab in advanced cancers. The study in broad terms: Ivuxolimab was a fully human IgG2 agonistic monoclonal antibody targeting the costimulatory receptor OX40 (CD134). The monotherapy dose-escalation portion (N of about 57 patients) of the phase I ivuxolimab trial is reported in the paper. Of the approximately 50 patients in dose escalation, some 20 had hepatocellular carcinoma, some 15 had melanoma, 9 had renal cell carcinoma and 9 had head and neck cancer. Intravenous ivuxolimab was administered to patients every 2 weeks at six dose levels: 0.01, 0.1, 0.3, 1.5, 3 and 10 mg/kg. In the dose-escalation cohort, more than 80% of patients were male, and the mean age was roughly 60 years with a range of roughly 20 to 80. The point of sequencing TCRbeta in the periphery was to test whether ivuxolimab changed TCR sequence diversity and drove clonal T-cell expansion. Prior anti-PD-1, anti-PD-L1 or anti-CTLA-4 therapy was permitted, and 40% to 50% of dose-escalation patients had received checkpoint inhibitors. Partial responses occurred in three dose-escalation patients, of whom one had hepatocellular carcinoma and two had cutaneous melanoma.

Broad study findings and their caveats: Which antigens the clonally expanded peripheral T cells were specific for was not determined. Low levels of normalized T-cell clonal expansion were also seen in some patients who did not respond. On average, CD8+ T cells showed more expanded clones than CD4+ T cells after ivuxolimab. Clonal expansion of both CD4+ and CD8+ blood T cells was observed from baseline to week 6 at doses 0.1 to 3.0 mg/kg. Partial responders in the 0.1-3.0 mg/kg groups had among the lowest normalized peripheral clonal expansion, especially among CD8+ T cells.

Patients with a history of autoimmune disease or receiving systemic immunosuppression were excluded from the trial. Peripheral blood for TCR sequencing was drawn from every dose cohort at baseline, at cycle 4 day 1 and at cycle 7 day 1. The samples were drawn from a first-in-human, open-label, multicenter phase I dose-escalation trial of ivuxolimab. The trial enrolled adults with locally advanced or metastatic head and neck squamous cell, hepatocellular, melanoma or renal cell carcinoma. Before TCR sequencing, CD4+ T cells and CD8+ T cells were sorted from peripheral blood as separate populations. To sequence the TCRbeta CDR3 region, genomic DNA was isolated from the sorted cells. The immunoSEQ Assay was used to sequence the TCRbeta CDR3 regions. Entries here come from immuneACCESS through TCRdb and include only in-frame sequences with V and J called. Some clones fail to appear in such tables; in the studies checked, an unresolved V gene covers under half of the shortfall, and the cause of the remainder is unknown. Here the sample has around 25,000 clones; roughly 85% occur a single time. Together, the top ten hold roughly 17% of the sample.

With regard to this clone: Its target antigen remains unknown. The record has no base qualities; no much larger clone is one base away.

As encoded in the germline V gene, CDR1 is SGHVS while CDR2 is FNYEAQ. The cysteine opens and the phenylalanine closes a CDR3 of 18 amino acids. Left in the record is the CDR3 DNA by itself, 54 bases read in frame from the first base. At the junction V is shortened by 1 base and J by 0 bases; bases outside the gene matches: 5. The clonotype comes from an adult with an advanced solid tumor such as melanoma, head and neck, liver or kidney cancer. Recombination connected TRBV7-6 to TRBJ2-5; the junction holds 13 bases that match TRBD2. Here the sequenced sample was CD4+ or CD8+ T cells sorted from blood, taken in a trial of the OX40 agonist ivuxolimab. The CDR3 reads CASSLGTSGGVYQETQYF. The bases read TGTGCCAGCAGCTTAGGGACTAGCGGGGGAGTGTACCAAGAGACCCAGTACTTC.